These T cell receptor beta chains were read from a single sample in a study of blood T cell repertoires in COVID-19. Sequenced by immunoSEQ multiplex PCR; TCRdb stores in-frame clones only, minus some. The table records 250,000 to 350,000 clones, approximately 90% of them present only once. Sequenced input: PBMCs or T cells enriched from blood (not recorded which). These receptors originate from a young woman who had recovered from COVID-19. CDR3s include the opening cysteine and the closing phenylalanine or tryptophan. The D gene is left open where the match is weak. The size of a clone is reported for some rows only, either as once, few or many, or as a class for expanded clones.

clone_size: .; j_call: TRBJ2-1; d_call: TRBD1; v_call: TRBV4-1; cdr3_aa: CASSPRPGQGAYNEQFF; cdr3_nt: TGCGCCAGCAGTCCTAGACCGGGACAGGGGGCCTACAATGAGCAGTTCTTC
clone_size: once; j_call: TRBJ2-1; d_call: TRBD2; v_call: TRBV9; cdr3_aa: CASTSGSSYNEQFF; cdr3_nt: TGTGCCAGCACTAGCGGAAGCTCCTACAATGAGCAGTTCTTC
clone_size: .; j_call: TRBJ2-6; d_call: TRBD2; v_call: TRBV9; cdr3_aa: CASSVGLAGGTGANVLTF; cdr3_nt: TGTGCCAGCAGCGTAGGACTAGCGGGAGGGACTGGGGCCAACGTCCTGACTTTC
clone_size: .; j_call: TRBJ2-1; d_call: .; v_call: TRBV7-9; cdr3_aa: CASSQPGHSYNEQFF; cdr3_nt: TGTGCCAGCAGTCAACCAGGGCACTCCTACAATGAGCAGTTCTTC
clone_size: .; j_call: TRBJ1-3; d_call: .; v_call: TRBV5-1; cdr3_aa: CASRANSGNTIYF; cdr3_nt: TGCGCCAGCAGGGCCAACTCTGGAAACACCATATATTTT
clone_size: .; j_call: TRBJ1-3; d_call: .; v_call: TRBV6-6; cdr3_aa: CASSAIGHSSGNTIYF; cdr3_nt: TGTGCCAGCAGCGCAATTGGACACAGCTCTGGAAACACCATATATTTT
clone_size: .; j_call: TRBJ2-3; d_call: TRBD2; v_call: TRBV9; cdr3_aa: CASSQGLALGNTQYF; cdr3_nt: TGTGCCAGCAGCCAGGGACTAGCTTTGGGAAATACGCAGTATTTT
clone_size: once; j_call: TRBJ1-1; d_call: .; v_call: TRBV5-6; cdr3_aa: CASSLGSSPKRAEAFF; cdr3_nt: TGTGCCAGCAGCTTGGGAAGTTCCCCAAAACGCGCTGAAGCTTTCTTT
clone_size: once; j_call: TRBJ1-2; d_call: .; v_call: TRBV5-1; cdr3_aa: CASSLAGITWGYTF; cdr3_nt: TGCGCCAGCAGCTTGGCAGGGATCACCTGGGGCTACACCTTC
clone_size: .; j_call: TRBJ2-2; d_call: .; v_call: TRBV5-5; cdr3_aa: CASSFSLNTGELFF; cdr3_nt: TGTGCCAGCAGCTTCTCACTGAACACCGGGGAGCTGTTTTTT
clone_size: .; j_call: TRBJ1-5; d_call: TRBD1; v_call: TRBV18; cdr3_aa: CASSPGDSQPQHF; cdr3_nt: TGTGCCAGCTCACCAGGGGACAGTCAGCCCCAGCATTTT
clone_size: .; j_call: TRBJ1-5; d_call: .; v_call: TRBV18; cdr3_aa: CASSPGEQPQHF; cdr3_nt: TGTGCCAGCTCACCAGGGGAGCAGCCCCAGCATTTT
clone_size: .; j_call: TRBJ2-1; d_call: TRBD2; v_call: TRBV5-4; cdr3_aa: CASRQGLAGEPYNEQFF; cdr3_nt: TGTGCCAGCAGACAAGGACTAGCGGGGGAACCATACAATGAGCAGTTCTTC
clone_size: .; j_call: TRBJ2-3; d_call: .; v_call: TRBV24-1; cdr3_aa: CATSGYTDTQYF; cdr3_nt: TGTGCCACCAGTGGCTACACAGATACGCAGTATTTT
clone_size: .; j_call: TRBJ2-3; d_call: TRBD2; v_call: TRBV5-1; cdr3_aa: CASTSEPSGTSTDTQYF; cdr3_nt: TGCGCCAGCACTTCAGAGCCTAGCGGGACTAGCACAGATACGCAGTATTTT
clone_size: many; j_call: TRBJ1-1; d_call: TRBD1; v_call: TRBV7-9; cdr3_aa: CASSLAPQGTGGAFF; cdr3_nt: TGTGCCAGCAGCTTAGCCCCACAGGGCACAGGGGGAGCTTTCTTT
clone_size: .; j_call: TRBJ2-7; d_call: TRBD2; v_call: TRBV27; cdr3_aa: CASSLRLAGSYEQYF; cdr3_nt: TGTGCCAGCAGTCTTCGACTAGCGGGTTCCTACGAGCAGTACTTC
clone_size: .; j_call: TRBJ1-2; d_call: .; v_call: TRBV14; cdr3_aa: CASSQASRANYGYTF; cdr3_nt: TGTGCCAGCAGCCAGGCATCCAGGGCGAACTATGGCTACACCTTC
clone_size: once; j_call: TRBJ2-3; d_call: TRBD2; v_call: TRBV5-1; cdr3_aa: CASSLAPSGGADTQYF; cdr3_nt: TGCGCCAGCAGCTTGGCGCCTAGCGGGGGGGCAGATACGCAGTATTTT
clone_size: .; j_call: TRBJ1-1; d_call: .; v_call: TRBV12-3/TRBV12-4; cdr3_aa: CASSSDRSRRAFF; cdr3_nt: TGTGCCAGCAGTTCAGACAGGAGCCGTCGAGCTTTCTTT
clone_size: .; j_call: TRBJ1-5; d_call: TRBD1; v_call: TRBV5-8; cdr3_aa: CASRSGTGALNQPQHF; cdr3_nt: TGTGCCAGCAGGTCCGGGACAGGGGCCCTTAATCAGCCCCAGCATTTT
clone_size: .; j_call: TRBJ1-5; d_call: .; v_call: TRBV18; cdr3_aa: CASSRGRGNQPQHF; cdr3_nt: TGTGCCAGCTCACGGGGACGGGGGAATCAGCCCCAGCATTTT
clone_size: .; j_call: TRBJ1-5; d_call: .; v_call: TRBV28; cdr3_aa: CASSWKSGGNQPQHF; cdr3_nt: TGTGCCAGCAGTTGGAAGTCGGGGGGCAATCAGCCCCAGCATTTT
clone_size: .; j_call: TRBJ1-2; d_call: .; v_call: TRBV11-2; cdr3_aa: CASSLDRASRGYTF; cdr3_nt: TGTGCCAGCAGCTTAGATCGAGCTAGTCGGGGCTACACCTTC
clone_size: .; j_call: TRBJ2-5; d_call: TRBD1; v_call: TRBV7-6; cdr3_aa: CASSSQGPEQTQYF; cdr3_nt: TGTGCCAGCAGTTCACAGGGGCCGGAACAGACCCAGTACTTC
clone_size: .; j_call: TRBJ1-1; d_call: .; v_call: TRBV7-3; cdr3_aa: CASSLLGRDTEAFF; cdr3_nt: TGTGCCAGCAGCCTACTAGGACGTGACACTGAAGCTTTCTTT
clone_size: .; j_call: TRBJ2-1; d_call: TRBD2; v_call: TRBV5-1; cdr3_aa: CASSLSGRDLFF; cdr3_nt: TGCGCCAGCAGCCTTAGCGGGAGAGACCTGTTCTTC
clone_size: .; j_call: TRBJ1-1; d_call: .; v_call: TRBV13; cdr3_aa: CASSLGQGYTEAFF; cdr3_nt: TGTGCCAGCAGCTTAGGGCAGGGTTACACTGAAGCTTTCTTT
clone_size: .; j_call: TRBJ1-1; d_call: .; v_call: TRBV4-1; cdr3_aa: CASSQVAQKAFF; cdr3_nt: TGCGCCAGCAGCCAAGTGGCCCAGAAAGCTTTCTTT
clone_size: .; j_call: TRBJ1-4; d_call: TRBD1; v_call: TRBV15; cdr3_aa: CATSRGQFGDEKLFF; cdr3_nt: TGTGCCACCAGCAGGGGACAGTTCGGAGATGAAAAACTGTTTTTT
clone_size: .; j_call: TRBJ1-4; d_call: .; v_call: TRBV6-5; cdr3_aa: CASSYSTATNEKLFF; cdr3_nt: TGTGCCAGCAGTTACTCGACAGCAACTAATGAAAAACTGTTTTTT
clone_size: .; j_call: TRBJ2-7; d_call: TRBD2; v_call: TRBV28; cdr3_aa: CASSSPGLAGASEQYF; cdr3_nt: TGTGCCAGCAGTTCCCCGGGTTTAGCGGGAGCGAGCGAGCAGTACTTC
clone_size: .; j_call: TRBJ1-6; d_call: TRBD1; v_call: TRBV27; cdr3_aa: CASRGGTGSNSPLHF; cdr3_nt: TGTGCCAGCAGGGGGGGGACAGGATCAAATTCACCCCTCCACTTT
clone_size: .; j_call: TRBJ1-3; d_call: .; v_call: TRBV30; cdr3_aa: CAWQGIGNTIYF; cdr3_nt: TGTGCCTGGCAGGGGATCGGAAACACCATATATTTT
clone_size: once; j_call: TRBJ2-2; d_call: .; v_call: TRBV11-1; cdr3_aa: CASSLAGLGRRENTGELFF; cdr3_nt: TGTGCCAGCAGCTTAGCTGGGCTGGGGCGGCGGGAGAACACCGGGGAGCTGTTTTTT
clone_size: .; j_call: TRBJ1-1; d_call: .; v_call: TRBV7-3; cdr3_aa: CASSEGGRGTEAFF; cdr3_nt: TGTGCCAGCAGCGAAGGAGGGAGAGGCACTGAAGCTTTCTTT
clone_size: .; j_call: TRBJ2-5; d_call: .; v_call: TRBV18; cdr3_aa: CASSPSREFLYQETQYF; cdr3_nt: TGTGCCAGCTCACCGTCTAGGGAGTTCCTATACCAAGAGACCCAGTACTTC
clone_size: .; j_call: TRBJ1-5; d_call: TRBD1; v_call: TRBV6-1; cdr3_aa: CASSEAGGGSQPQHF; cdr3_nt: TGTGCCAGCAGTGAAGCAGGGGGCGGAAGTCAGCCCCAGCATTTT
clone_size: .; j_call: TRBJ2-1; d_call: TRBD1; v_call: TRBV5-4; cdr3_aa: CASILTGTGDYNEQFF; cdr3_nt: TGTGCCAGCATACTAACAGGGACAGGCGATTACAATGAGCAGTTCTTC
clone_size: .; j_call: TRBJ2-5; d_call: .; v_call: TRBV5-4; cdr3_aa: CASSLGGSETQYF; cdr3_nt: TGTGCCAGCAGCCTCGGGGGTTCAGAGACCCAGTACTTC
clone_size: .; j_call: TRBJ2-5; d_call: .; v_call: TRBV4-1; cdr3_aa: CASSQAGRAGGSQYF; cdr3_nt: TGCGCCAGCAGCCAAGCAGGCAGGGCTGGTGGGTCCCAGTACTTC
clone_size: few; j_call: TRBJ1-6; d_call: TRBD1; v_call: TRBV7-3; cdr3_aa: CASSLQGGDSPLHF; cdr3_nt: TGTGCCAGCAGCCTACAGGGGGGGGATTCACCCCTCCACTTT
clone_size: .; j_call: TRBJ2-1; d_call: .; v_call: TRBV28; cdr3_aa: CASSHTGSTIYNEQFF; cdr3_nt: TGTGCCAGCAGTCATACAGGGTCCACTATCTACAATGAGCAGTTCTTC
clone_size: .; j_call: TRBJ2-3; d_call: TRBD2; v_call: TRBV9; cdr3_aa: CASTHGGGLDTDTQYF; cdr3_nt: TGTGCCAGCACCCACGGGGGAGGGCTGGACACAGATACGCAGTATTTT
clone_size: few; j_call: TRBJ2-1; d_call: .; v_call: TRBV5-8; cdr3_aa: CASSLNDVTYNEQFF; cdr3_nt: TGTGCCAGCAGCTTGAATGATGTCACTTACAATGAGCAGTTCTTC
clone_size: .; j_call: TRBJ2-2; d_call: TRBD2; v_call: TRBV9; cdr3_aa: CASSVGGGALTGELFF; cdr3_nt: TGTGCCAGCAGCGTAGGCGGGGGGGCCCTCACCGGGGAGCTGTTTTTT
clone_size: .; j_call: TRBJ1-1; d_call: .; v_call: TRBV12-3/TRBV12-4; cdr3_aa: CASSQGFATEAFF; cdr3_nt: TGTGCCAGCAGCCAGGGGTTTGCCACTGAAGCTTTCTTT
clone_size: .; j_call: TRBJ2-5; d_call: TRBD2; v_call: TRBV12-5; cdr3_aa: CASGSGTSGGSETQYF; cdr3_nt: TGTGCTAGTGGTTCGGGGACTAGCGGGGGGTCGGAGACCCAGTACTTC
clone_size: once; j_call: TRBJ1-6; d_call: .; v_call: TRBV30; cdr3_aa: CAWSARGNSPLHF; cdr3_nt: TGTGCCTGGAGCGCCCGGGGGAATTCACCCCTCCACTTT
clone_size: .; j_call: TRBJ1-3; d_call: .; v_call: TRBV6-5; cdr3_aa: CASRRMSSGNTIYF; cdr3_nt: TGTGCCAGCAGGAGAATGAGCTCTGGAAACACCATATATTTT
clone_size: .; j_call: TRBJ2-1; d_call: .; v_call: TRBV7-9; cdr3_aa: CASSPTSTDEQFF; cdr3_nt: TGTGCCAGCAGCCCGACTAGTACCGATGAGCAGTTCTTC
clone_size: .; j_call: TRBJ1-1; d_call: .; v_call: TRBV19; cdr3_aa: CASSQRGTEAFF; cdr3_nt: TGTGCCAGTAGTCAGCGGGGCACTGAAGCTTTCTTT
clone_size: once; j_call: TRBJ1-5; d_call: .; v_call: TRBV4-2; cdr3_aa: CASSQDFRRPPQPQHF; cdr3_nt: TGTGCCAGCAGCCAAGATTTCAGGCGCCCGCCTCAGCCCCAGCATTTT